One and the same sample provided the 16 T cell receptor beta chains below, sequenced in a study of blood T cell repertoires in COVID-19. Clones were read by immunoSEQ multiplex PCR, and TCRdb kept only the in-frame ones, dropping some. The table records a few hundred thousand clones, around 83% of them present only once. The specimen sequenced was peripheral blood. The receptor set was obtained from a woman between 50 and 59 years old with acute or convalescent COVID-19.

DNA of the CDR3: TGTGCCAGCAGCAACTCACGGAATCAGCCCCAGCATTTT. Protein: CASSNSRNQPQHF. The V call is TRBV6-6, the J call TRBJ1-5; D gene ambiguous. Germline CDR1 is MNHNY and CDR2 is SVGAGI (reference sequence). The CDR3 runs to 13 residues. V was cut by 6 bases and J by 4 bases, with 10 bases left in between.

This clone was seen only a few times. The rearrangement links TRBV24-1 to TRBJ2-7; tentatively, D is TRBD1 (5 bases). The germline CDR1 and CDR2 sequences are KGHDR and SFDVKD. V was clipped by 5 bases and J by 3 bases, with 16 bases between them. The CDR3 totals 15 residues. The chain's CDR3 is CATSANDRNFYEQYF. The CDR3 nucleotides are TGTGCCACCAGTGCCAATGACAGAAACTTCTACGAGCAGTACTTC.

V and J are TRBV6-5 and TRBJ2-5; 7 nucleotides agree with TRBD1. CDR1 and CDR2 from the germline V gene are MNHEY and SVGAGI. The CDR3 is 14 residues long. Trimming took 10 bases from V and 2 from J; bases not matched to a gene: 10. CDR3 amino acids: CATGLTGKQETQYF. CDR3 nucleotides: TGTGCCACCGGCCTGACAGGGAAACAAGAGACCCAGTACTTC.

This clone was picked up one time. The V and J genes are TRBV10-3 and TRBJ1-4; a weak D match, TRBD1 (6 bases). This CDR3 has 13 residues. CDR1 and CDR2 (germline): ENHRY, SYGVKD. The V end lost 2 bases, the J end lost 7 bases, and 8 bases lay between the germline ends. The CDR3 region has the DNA TGTGCCATCAGTGAGGACAGGATTGAAAAACTGTTTTTT. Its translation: CAISEDRIEKLFF.

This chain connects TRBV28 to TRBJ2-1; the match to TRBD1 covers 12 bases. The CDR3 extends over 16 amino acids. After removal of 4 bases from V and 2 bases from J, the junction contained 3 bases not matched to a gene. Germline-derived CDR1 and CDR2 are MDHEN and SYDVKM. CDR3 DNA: TGTGCCAGCAGTTCCAGGGACAGGGGGCCCTACAATGAGCAGTTCTTC. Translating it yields CASSSRDRGPYNEQFF.

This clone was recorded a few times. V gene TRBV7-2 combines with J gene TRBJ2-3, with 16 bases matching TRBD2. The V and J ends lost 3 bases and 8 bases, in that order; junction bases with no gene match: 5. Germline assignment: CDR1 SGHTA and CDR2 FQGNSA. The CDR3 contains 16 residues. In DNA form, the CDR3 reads TGTGCCAGCAGCTTCGGGACTAGCGGGGGGGAAGGTACGCAGTATTTT. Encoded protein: CASSFGTSGGEGTQYF.

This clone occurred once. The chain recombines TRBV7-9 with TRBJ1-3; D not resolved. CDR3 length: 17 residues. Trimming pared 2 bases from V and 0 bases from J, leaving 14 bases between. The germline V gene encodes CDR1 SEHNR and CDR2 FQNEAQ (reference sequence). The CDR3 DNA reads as TGTGCCAGCAGCTTACTATTCGGGGTCAGCTCTGGAAACACCATATATTTT. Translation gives CASSLLFGVSSGNTIYF.

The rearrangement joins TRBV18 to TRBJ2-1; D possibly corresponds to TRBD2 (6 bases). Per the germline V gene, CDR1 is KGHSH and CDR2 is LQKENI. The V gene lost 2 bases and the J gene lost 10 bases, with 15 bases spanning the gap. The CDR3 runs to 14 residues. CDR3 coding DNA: TGTGCCAGCTCACCAGGGGCGACTAGTCGAGAGCAGTTCTTC. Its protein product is CASSPGATSREQFF.

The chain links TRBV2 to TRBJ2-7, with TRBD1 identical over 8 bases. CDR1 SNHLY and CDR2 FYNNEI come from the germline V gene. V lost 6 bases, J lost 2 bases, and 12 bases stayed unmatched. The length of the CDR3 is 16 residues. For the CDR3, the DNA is TGTGCCAGCAGAGATTTCCGGGACAGGCCTCCCTACGAGCAGTACTTC. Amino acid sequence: CASRDFRDRPPYEQYF.

This CDR3 reads CASSWGREPNTEAFF. CDR3 sequence (DNA): TGTGCCAGCAGCTGGGGGAGGGAACCAAACACTGAAGCTTTCTTT. The chain joins TRBV5-4 to TRBJ1-1; a weak D match, TRBD1 (5 bases). CDR3 length: 15 amino acids. The V end was cut by 3 bases, the J end by 2 bases, with 14 bases between. The germline CDR1 and CDR2 sequences are SGHNT and YYREEE (reference sequence).

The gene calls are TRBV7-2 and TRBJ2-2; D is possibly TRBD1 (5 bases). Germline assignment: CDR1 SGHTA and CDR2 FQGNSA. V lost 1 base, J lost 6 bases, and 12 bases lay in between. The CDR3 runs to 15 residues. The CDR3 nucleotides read TGTGCCAGCAGCTTAGATGCAGGGATTCCCGGGGAGCTGTTTTTT. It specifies CASSLDAGIPGELFF.

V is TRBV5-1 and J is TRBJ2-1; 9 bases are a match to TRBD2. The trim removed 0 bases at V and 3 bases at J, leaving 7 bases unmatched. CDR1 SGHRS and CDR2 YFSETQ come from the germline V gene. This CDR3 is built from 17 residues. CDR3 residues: CASSLGSGAGGYNEQFF. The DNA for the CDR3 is TGCGCCAGCAGCTTGGGGTCGGGAGCGGGAGGCTACAATGAGCAGTTCTTC.

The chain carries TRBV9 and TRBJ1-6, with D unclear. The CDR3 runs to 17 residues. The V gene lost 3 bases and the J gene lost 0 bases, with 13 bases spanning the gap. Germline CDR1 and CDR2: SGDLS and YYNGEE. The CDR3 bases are TGTGCCAGCAGCGGCGGTTCCGTGAGCTCCTATAATTCACCCCTCCACTTT. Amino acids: CASSGGSVSSYNSPLHF.

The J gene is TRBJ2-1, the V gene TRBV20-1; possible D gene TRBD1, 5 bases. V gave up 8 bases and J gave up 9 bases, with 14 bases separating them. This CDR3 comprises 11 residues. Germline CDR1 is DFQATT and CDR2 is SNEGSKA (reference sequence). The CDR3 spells CSPQASREQFF. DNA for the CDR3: TGCAGTCCACAGGCCAGCCGTGAGCAGTTCTTC.

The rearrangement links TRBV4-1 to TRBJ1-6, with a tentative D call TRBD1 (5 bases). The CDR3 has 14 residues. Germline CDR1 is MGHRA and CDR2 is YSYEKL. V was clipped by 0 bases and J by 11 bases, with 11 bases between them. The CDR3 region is CASSQEQAWAPLHF. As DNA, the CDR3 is TGCGCCAGCAGCCAAGAACAGGCTTGGGCACCCCTCCACTTT.

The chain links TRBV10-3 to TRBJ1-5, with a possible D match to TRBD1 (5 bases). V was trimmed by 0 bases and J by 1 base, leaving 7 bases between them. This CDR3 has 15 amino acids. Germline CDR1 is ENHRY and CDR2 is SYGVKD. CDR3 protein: CAISESGGSNQPQHF. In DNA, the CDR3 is TGTGCCATCAGTGAGTCGGGGGGGAGCAATCAGCCCCAGCATTTT.